These 10 T cell receptor beta chains were sequenced from one sample in a study of control samples from healthy donors and cancer patients. Sequenced by immunoSEQ multiplex PCR; TCRdb stores in-frame clones only, minus some. The repertoire holds 160,000 or so clones, about 94% seen once, with about 0.73% in the top ten. Material for sequencing was blood. The receptor set was obtained from a woman aged 30 to 39 in good health.

The chain has TRBV4-1 and TRBJ2-1, with D uncertain. Trimming stripped 1 base from V and 0 bases from J, with 13 bases between. The CDR3 loop spans 17 amino acids. Germline V gene sequence: CDR1 MGHRA, CDR2 YSYEKL. The CDR3 region is CASSQGLTPSSYNEQFF. CDR3 nucleotides: TGCGCCAGCAGCCAAGGTTTGACTCCCAGCTCCTACAATGAGCAGTTCTTC.

The J gene is TRBJ2-2, the V gene TRBV7-3, with TRBD2 identical over 10 bases. Germline CDR1 and CDR2: SGHTA and FQGTGA. The CDR3 is 15 amino acids. J lost 4 bases, V lost 5 bases, and 4 bases had no gene match. The CDR3, as DNA: TGTGCCAGCAGCGGACTAGCGGTGGGCACCGGGGAGCTGTTTTTT. This translates into CASSGLAVGTGELFF.

The chain links TRBV28 to TRBJ1-5, with D hard to call. The CDR3 is made up of 12 amino acids. In germline, CDR1 is MDHEN, CDR2 SYDVKM. Trimming took 6 bases from V and 7 from J, leaving 10 bases between them. The CDR3 bases are TGTGCCAGCAGAACACAAAAGCAGCCCCAGCATTTT. It yields the protein CASRTQKQPQHF.

The V and J genes are TRBV11-2 and TRBJ2-7; D possibly corresponds to TRBD1 (6 bases). Germline values: CDR1 SGHAT, CDR2 FQNNGV. Trimming shortened V by 2 bases and J by 2 bases, and 10 bases separated the two germline ends. This CDR3 has 14 amino acids. The CDR3 region is CASSLQGPTYEQYF. In DNA form, the CDR3 reads TGTGCCAGCAGCTTACAGGGGCCCACCTACGAGCAGTACTTC. Full variable domain (rest looked up from reference TRBV11-2 and TRBJ2-7): EAGVAQSPRYKIIEKRQSVAFWCNPISGHATLYWYQQILGQGPKLLIQFQNNGVVDDSQLPKDRFSAERLKGVDSTLKIQPAKLEDSAVYLCASSLQGPTYEQYFGPGTRLTVT.

This chain joins TRBV11-2 and TRBJ2-3; the match to TRBD1 covers 10 bases. This CDR3 has 15 amino acids. V was pared by 1 base and J by 6 bases, with 4 bases of the junction left unmatched. Germline V gene sequence: CDR1 SGHAT, CDR2 FQNNGV. CDR3 loop: CASSLGQGAVDTQYF. Here the CDR3 DNA reads TGTGCCAGCAGCTTAGGACAGGGGGCGGTGGATACGCAGTATTTT.

The chain uses TRBV21-1 and TRBJ2-2; no check of the table's D call, TRBD2, against the DNA was made. TRBV21-1 constitutes a pseudogene. The CDR3 contains 18 residues. The CDR3 protein is CASSKPFLSGRGTGELFF. For the CDR3, the DNA is TGTGCCAGCAGCAAACCCTTCCTTAGCGGGAGAGGCACCGGGGAGCTGTTTTTT.

This clone was seen a handful of times. The chain carries TRBV5-6 and TRBJ2-5; D could derive from TRBD1 or TRBD2 (5 bases each). CDR3 size: 13 residues. CDR1 and CDR2 from the germline V gene are SGHDT and YYEEEE. Trimming removed 5 bases from V and 3 bases from J, with 11 bases in between. This CDR3 is CASRTGTKETQYF. As DNA, the CDR3 is TGTGCCAGCAGGACCGGGACGAAAGAGACCCAGTACTTC.

This chain uses TRBV5-3 with TRBJ2-2; 8 positions agree with TRBD1. TRBV5-3 is sorted into the ORF group, with uncertain function. The CDR3 sequence is 19 residues long. J was trimmed by 4 bases and V by 4 bases; bases with no gene match: 18. The DNA of the CDR3 is TGTGCCAGAAGCCCCTCCCGGCAGGGGGCCCTTTCTTTCACCGGGGAGCTGTTTTTT. It encodes CARSPSRQGALSFTGELFF.

The chain uses TRBV13 and TRBJ2-7; perhaps TRBD1 as D (5 bases). The CDR3 is made up of 16 amino acids. Germline CDR1 is PRHDT and CDR2 is FYEKMQ (reference sequence). Trimming left V 2 bases short and J 2 bases short, with 16 bases between. The CDR3 DNA follows: TGTGCCAGCAGCTTAACAGGTTTAGGGCAAACCTACGAGCAGTACTTC. It encodes CASSLTGLGQTYEQYF.

V gene TRBV3-1 (or the pseudogene TRBV3-2) combines with J gene TRBJ2-3; 12 nucleotides align to TRBD1. The CDR3 spans 15 residues. Trimming took 4 bases from V and 5 from J; bases not matched to a gene: 4. Germline assignment: CDR1 LGHDT and CDR2 YNNKEL (reference sequence). The CDR3 bases are TGTGCCAGCAGCCCGGGACAGGGGGCGGGAGATACGCAGTATTTT. Amino acids: CASSPGQGAGDTQYF.